These 17 T cell receptor beta chains were sequenced from one sample in a study of T cell changes during pregnancy in multiple sclerosis. Produced via immunoSEQ multiplex PCR; TCRdb's table is partial and in-frame only. The profile shows over 30,000 clones, around nine tenths of them singletons. The material sequenced was CD4+ T cells from peripheral blood mononuclear cells, taken in the second trimester of pregnancy. The receptors derive from a female donor in good health, enrolled as a control in a pregnancy study.

This chain joins TRBV5-3 and TRBJ1-3; TRBD1 matches at 9 bases. TRBV5-3 is an ORF for which the function is uncertain. The CDR3 runs to 15 residues. Germline trimming cut 4 bases from V and 2 bases from J; bases unmatched to any gene: 4. CDR3 bases: TGTGCCAGAAGCGCCGGGACAGGGACTGGAAACACCATATATTTT. Encoded protein: CARSAGTGTGNTIYF.

V and J are TRBV6-5 and TRBJ1-6; no reliable D call. The CDR3 spans 14 residues. The germline V and J ends were trimmed by 2 bases and 5 bases, with 7 bases remaining between them. CDR1 is MNHEY and CDR2 is SVGAGI in the germline V gene. CDR3 protein: CASSYNRNNSPLHF. CDR3 DNA sequence: TGTGCCAGCAGTTACAACAGAAATAATTCACCCCTCCACTTT.

This chain connects TRBV5-1 to TRBJ1-5, with TRBD1 identical over 7 bases. The CDR3 has 14 residues. Germline assignment: CDR1 SGHRS and CDR2 YFSETQ. V was clipped by 3 bases and J by 3 bases; unmatched bases: 3. The CDR3 loop is CASSSGTANQPQHF. Written as DNA, the CDR3 is TGCGCCAGCAGCTCCGGGACAGCCAATCAGCCCCAGCATTTT.

The genes are TRBV4-1 and TRBJ1-5, with TRBD1 matching over 9 bases. J lost 3 bases, V lost 3 bases, and 9 bases had no gene match. CDR3 size: 17 residues. Germline V lookup: CDR1 MGHRA, CDR2 YSYEKL. CDR3: CASSQPDRGPFNQPQHF. The CDR3 region has the DNA TGCGCCAGCAGCCAGCCGGACAGGGGCCCCTTCAATCAGCCCCAGCATTTT.

The V and J genes are TRBV7-9 and TRBJ2-1, with 10 bases aligning to TRBD1. This CDR3 spans 17 amino acids. With V trimmed by 5 bases and J by 9 bases, 16 bases remained unmatched. From germline, CDR1 is SEHNR and CDR2 FQNEAQ (reference sequence). The CDR3 loop is CASSPHLSGTGVPEQFF. DNA of the CDR3: TGTGCCAGCAGCCCACACCTCTCCGGGACAGGGGTCCCTGAGCAGTTCTTC.

The CDR3 spells CASSYGTEYEQYF. The CDR3 nucleotides read TGTGCCAGCAGTTACGGGACAGAATACGAGCAGTACTTC. The rearrangement joins TRBV6-5 to TRBJ2-7; 7 nucleotides match TRBD1. The CDR3 is made up of 13 amino acids. With 2 bases clipped from V and 4 bases from J, the junction kept 2 bases outside the gene matches. Germline lookup yields CDR1 MNHEY and CDR2 SVGAGI.

The genes are TRBV5-1 and TRBJ2-7, with a possible D match to TRBD2 (5 bases). Germline CDR1 SGHRS, CDR2 YFSETQ. The V gene lost 4 bases and the J gene lost 3 bases, with 17 bases spanning the gap. This CDR3 spans 15 amino acids. CDR3: CASSPSLGDSYEQYF. Written as DNA, the CDR3 is TGCGCCAGCAGCCCGTCACTCGGGGATAGCTACGAGCAGTACTTC.

The CDR3 loop is CASSLKRDYGYTF. CDR3 bases: TGTGCCAGCAGTCTTAAGCGTGACTATGGCTACACCTTC. The chain uses TRBV6-6 and TRBJ1-2, with D unresolved. The V gene's germline CDR1 is MNHNY and CDR2 SVGAGI (reference sequence). The V end lost 5 bases, the J end lost 3 bases, and 10 bases lay between the germline ends. The CDR3 runs to 13 residues.

The chain employs TRBV18 and TRBJ1-3, with unresolved D. Germline V gives CDR1 KGHSH, CDR2 LQKENI. V dropped 3 bases and J dropped 8 bases, with 5 bases sitting between them. The CDR3 contains 11 residues. The CDR3 bases are TGTGCCAGCTCACCCGGTGACACCATATATTTT. Residues: CASSPGDTIYF.

This rearrangement joins TRBV25-1 to TRBJ1-2, with a weak D call TRBD1 (5 bases). V lost 3 bases and J lost 7, with 21 bases in between. This CDR3 comprises 16 residues. Germline assignment: CDR1 MGHDK and CDR2 SYGVNS. The CDR3 nucleotides are TGTGCCAGCAGTGACCCCCGACGTTTTGGGGCGGCTGGCTACACCTTC. It translates to CASSDPRRFGAAGYTF.

The rearrangement uses TRBV27 and TRBJ1-2; D is uncertain. Germline loops: CDR1 MNHEY, CDR2 SMNVEV (reference sequence). This CDR3 comprises 12 residues. Trimming cost V 4 bases and J 4 bases, with 7 bases left between them. CDR3: CASSSRFYGYTF. The CDR3 DNA follows: TGTGCCAGCAGTTCGCGGTTCTATGGCTACACCTTC.

The chain recombines TRBV28 with TRBJ2-3; 9 bases line up with TRBD2. This CDR3 has 14 amino acids. With 8 bases clipped from V and 4 bases from J, the junction kept 7 bases outside the gene matches. From germline, CDR1 is MDHEN and CDR2 SYDVKM. The CDR3 DNA sequence: TGTGCCAGCTACATAGCGGGGGCCCCAGATACGCAGTATTTT. This gives the protein CASYIAGAPDTQYF.

The genes are TRBV19 and TRBJ2-3, with 12 bases identical to TRBD2. Trimming removed 7 bases from V and 2 bases from J; junction bases left unmatched: 4. CDR1 and CDR2 (germline): LNHDA, SQIVND (reference sequence). The CDR3 extends over 15 amino acids. This CDR3 reads CASTTSGGTTDTQYF. CDR3 DNA sequence: TGTGCCAGTACTACTAGCGGGGGGACCACAGATACGCAGTATTTT.

The chain joins TRBV18 to TRBJ1-4, with 7 bases matching TRBD1. This CDR3 contains 13 residues. Germline assignment: CDR1 KGHSH and CDR2 LQKENI. The V gene end was trimmed by 4 bases and the J gene end by 11 bases; junction bases not matched to a gene: 7. The CDR3 sequence is CASSLIGQAKLFF. The CDR3 nucleotides are TGTGCCAGCTCACTGATCGGACAGGCCAAACTGTTTTTT.

The CDR3 sequence: CASSLLGTGTYGYTF. The CDR3, as DNA: TGTGCCAGCAGCTTACTGGGGACAGGGACCTATGGCTACACCTTC. The chain is built from TRBV7-8 and TRBJ1-2, with 9 nucleotides matching TRBD1. There are 15 residues in the CDR3. With V trimmed by 2 bases and J by 4 bases, 5 bases remained unmatched. Germline assignment: CDR1 SGHVS and CDR2 FQNEAQ.

The chain has TRBV4-1 and TRBJ2-6; D remains ambiguous. Trimming removed 0 bases at V and 0 bases at J, with 9 bases between. CDR3 size: 17 residues. Germline values: CDR1 MGHRA, CDR2 YSYEKL. This chain's CDR3 is CASSQDPRNSGANVLTF. The CDR3 DNA is TGCGCCAGCAGCCAAGATCCCAGAAACTCTGGGGCCAACGTCCTGACTTTC.

The rearrangement joins TRBV19 to TRBJ2-1; TRBD2 matches at 13 bases. J was trimmed by 6 bases and V by 6 bases; bases with no gene match: 5. The CDR3 loop spans 15 amino acids. CDR1 is LNHDA, CDR2 SQIVND, per germline (reference sequence). CDR3 in amino acids: CASRILAGGINEQFF. Written as DNA, the CDR3 is TGTGCCAGTAGGATACTAGCGGGGGGGATCAATGAGCAGTTCTTC. Full variable domain (remainder filled in from reference TRBV19 and TRBJ2-1): DGGITQSPKYLFRKEGQNVTLSCEQNLNHDAMYWYRQDPGQGLRLIYYSQIVNDFQKGDIAEGYSVSREKKESFPLTVTSAQKNPTAFYLCASRILAGGINEQFFGPGTRLTVL.